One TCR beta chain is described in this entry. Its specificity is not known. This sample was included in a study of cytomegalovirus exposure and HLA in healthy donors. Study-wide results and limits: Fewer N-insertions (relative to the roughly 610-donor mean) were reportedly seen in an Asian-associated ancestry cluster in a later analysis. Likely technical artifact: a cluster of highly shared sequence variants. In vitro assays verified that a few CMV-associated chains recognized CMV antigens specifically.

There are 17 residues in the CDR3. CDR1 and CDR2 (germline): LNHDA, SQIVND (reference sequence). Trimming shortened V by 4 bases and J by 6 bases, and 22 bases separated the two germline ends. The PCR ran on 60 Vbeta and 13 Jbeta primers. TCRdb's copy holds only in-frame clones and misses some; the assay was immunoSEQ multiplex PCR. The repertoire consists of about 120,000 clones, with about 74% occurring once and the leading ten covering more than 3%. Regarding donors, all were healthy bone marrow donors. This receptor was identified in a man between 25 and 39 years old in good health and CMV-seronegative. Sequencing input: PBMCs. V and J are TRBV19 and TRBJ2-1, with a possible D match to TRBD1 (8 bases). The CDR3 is CASSTAPDRVAGNEQFF. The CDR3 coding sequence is TGTGCCAGTAGTACCGCCCCGGACAGGGTAGCGGGCAATGAGCAGTTCTTC. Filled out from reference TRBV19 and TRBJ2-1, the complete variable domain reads DGGITQSPKYLFRKEGQNVTLSCEQNLNHDAMYWYRQDPGQGLRLIYYSQIVNDFQKGDIAEGYSVSREKKESFPLTVTSAQKNPTAFYLCASSTAPDRVAGNEQFFGPGTRLTVL.